This T cell receptor beta chain was obtained from a study of cytomegalovirus exposure and HLA in healthy donors. Study-level points and caveats: There were reportedly fewer N-insertions in an Asian-associated ancestry cluster than the roughly 670-donor mean, in a later analysis. Accurate HLA-A and HLA-B prediction from TCR beta sequences was reported for most subjects.

CDR1 is MNHNS, CDR2 SASEGT, per germline. The CDR3 is 11 amino acids. 60 Vbeta and 13 Jbeta primers were used in PCR. In the authors' methods: Per a later analysis, the number of unique TCR beta chains was around 79 million, of which roughly 9.9 million were shared. Sequenced by immunoSEQ multiplex PCR; TCRdb stores in-frame clones only, minus some. V and J calls and clone size follow that table, whereas D and trimming were derived from the DNA. This table has about 200,000 clones, around 79% appearing once. Concerning this clone: Its antigen is currently unknown.

The clonotype originates from a girl aged 10 to 17 in good health and CMV-seropositive. The sequencing sample was made of PBMCs. The chain recombines TRBV6-1 with TRBJ2-2, with D uncertain. CDR3 in amino acids: CAFSAAGELFF. DNA for the CDR3: TGTGCTTTTTCCGCGGCCGGGGAGCTGTTTTTT.